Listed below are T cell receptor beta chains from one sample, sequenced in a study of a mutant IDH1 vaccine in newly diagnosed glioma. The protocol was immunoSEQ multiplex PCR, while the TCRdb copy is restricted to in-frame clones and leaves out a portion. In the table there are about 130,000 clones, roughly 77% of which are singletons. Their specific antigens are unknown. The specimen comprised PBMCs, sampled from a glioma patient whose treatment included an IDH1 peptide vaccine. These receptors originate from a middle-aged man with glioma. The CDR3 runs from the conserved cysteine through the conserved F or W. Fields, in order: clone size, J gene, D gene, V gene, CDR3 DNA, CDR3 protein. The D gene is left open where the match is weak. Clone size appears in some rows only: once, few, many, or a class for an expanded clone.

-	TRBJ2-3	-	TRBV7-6	TGTGCCAGTAATAGCGGAACCGATACGCAGTATTTT	CASNSGTDTQYF
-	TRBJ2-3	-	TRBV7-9	TGTGCCAGCAGCTTCCCTAGGAGGAGGACCAGCACAGATACGCAGTATTTT	CASSFPRRRTSTDTQYF
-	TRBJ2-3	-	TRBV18	TGTGCCAGCTCTACTGTACGGGATACGCAGTATTTT	CASSTVRDTQYF
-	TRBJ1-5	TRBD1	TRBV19	TGTGCCAGTAGTTCCCGGGACAGGGGGCAGGGCAATCAGCCCCAGCATTTT	CASSSRDRGQGNQPQHF
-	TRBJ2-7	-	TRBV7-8	TGTGCCAGCAGCTTAGCAGCCTCCTACGAGCAGTACTTC	CASSLAASYEQYF
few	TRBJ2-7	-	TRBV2	TGTGCCAGCAGTGTCCAGGTTATCTCCTACGAGCAGTACTTC	CASSVQVISYEQYF
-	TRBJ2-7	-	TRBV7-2	TGTGCCAGCAGCGGAGGGAACGCCGAGCAGTACTTC	CASSGGNAEQYF
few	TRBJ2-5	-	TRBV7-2	TGTGCCAGCAGCCTCGGGCAACGGACCGGCAGACAAGAGACCCAGTACTTC	CASSLGQRTGRQETQYF
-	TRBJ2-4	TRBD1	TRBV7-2	TGTGCCAGCAGCTTCGGACAGGGGAGGCCAAACATTCAGTACTTC	CASSFGQGRPNIQYF
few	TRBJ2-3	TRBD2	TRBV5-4	TGTGCCTTCGGGGAGCGGGGGGGCGGAACGCAGTATTTT	CAFGERGGGTQYF
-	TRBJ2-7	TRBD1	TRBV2	TGTGCCAGCAGGGCCGGGACAGCCTACGAGCAGTACTTC	CASRAGTAYEQYF
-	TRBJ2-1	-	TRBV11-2	TGTGCCAGCAGCTTTGGTTCGGGGGAGTACAATGAGCAGTTCTTC	CASSFGSGEYNEQFF
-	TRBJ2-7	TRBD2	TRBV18	TGTGCCAGCTCACCGGGGGGGACGGCCTACGAGCAGTACTTC	CASSPGGTAYEQYF
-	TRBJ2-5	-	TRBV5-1	TGCGCCAGCAGCTTGGGTCAGGGGAGTCAAGAGACCCAGTACTTC	CASSLGQGSQETQYF
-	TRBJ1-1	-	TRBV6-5	TGTGCCAGCAGTGTTTTACGGGGGAACACTGAAGCTTTCTTT	CASSVLRGNTEAFF
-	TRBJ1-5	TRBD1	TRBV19	TGTGCCAGTAGTATCCCTTTGGGACAGAAAAATCAGCCCCAGCATTTT	CASSIPLGQKNQPQHF
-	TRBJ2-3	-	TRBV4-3	TGCGCCAGCAGCCAAGACGGCCTAGGTACGCAGTATTTT	CASSQDGLGTQYF
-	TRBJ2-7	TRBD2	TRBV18	TGTGCCAGCTCACCACTTAGCGGGAGTGGCTACGAGCAGTACTTC	CASSPLSGSGYEQYF
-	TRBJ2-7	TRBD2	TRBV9	TGTGCCAGCAGCGTAGGGCCCCTGAGCGGGAGGATCTCCTACGAGCAGTACTTC	CASSVGPLSGRISYEQYF
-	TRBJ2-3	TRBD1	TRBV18	TGTGCCAGCTCTGGACAGGGTCGGGCAGATACGCAGTATTTT	CASSGQGRADTQYF
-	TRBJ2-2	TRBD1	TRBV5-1	TGCGCCAGCAGCCAGGGACAGGGTAAAGGGACCGGGGAGCTGTTTTTT	CASSQGQGKGTGELFF
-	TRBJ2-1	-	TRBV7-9	TGTGCCAGCAGCTTAGAAGGGTTGGCCTACAATGAGCAGTTCTTC	CASSLEGLAYNEQFF
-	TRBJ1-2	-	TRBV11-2	TGTGCCAGCAGCTCTACGCGGGTCTACACCGCCTATGGCTACACCTTC	CASSSTRVYTAYGYTF
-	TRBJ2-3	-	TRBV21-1	TGTGCCATCCGACTAGCGGGCACAGATACGCAGTATTTT	CAIRLAGTDTQYF
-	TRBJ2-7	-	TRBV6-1	TGTGCCAGCAGTGAAGGGATAGGGCAGTACTTC	CASSEGIGQYF
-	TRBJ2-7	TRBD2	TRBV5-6	TGTGCCAGCAGCTTGTTACTAGCGGGAGGCCACGAGCAGTACTTC	CASSLLLAGGHEQYF
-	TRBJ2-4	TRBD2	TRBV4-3	TGCGCCAGCAGCCAAAGATGGGGGGGAGTGGGCAAAAACATTCAGTACTTC	CASSQRWGGVGKNIQYF
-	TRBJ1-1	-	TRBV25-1	TGTGCCAGCAGTGACCCTCGGGCTGGGTTCAATGAAGCTTTCTTT	CASSDPRAGFNEAFF
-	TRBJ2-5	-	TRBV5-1	TGCGCCAGCAGCCCGAGGGTACAAGAGACCCAGTACTTC	CASSPRVQETQYF
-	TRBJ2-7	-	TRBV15	TGTGCCACCAGCAGAGTAGGTATAGGTGACTTAAACTGGGACGAGCAGTACTTC	CATSRVGIGDLNWDEQYF
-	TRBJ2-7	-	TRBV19	TGTGCCAGTAGTATAGATAGGTACTACGAGCAGTACTTC	CASSIDRYYEQYF
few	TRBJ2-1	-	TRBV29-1	TGCAGCGTACCGGAAGTTGGCAGCTCCTACAATGAGCAGTTCTTC	CSVPEVGSSYNEQFF
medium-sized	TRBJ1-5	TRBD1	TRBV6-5	TGTGCCAGCAGTTACCTGGGACAGAGGGATCAGCCCCAGCATTTT	CASSYLGQRDQPQHF
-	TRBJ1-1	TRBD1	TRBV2	TGTGCCAGCACCCCTGGACAGGGGAACACTGAAGCTTTCTTT	CASTPGQGNTEAFF
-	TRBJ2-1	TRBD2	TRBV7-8	TGTGCCAGCAGCTTAGGGAGGCCTAGCGGGGGGGCCTCCTACAATGAGCAGTTCTTC	CASSLGRPSGGASYNEQFF
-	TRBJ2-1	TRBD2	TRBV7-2	TGTGCCAGCAGCCTGGGACTAGCGGGAGGGGGCGGTGAGCAGTTCTTC	CASSLGLAGGGGEQFF
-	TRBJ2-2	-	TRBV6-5	TGTGCCAGCAGTTACAGGGTAAACACCGGGGAGCTGTTTTTT	CASSYRVNTGELFF
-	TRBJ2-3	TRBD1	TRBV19	TGTGCCAGTAGTATAATGGGACAGGGAGCAGATACGCAGTATTTT	CASSIMGQGADTQYF
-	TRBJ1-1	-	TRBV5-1	TGCGCCAGCAGCCGAGAGACAGGGAACACTGAAGCTTTCTTT	CASSRETGNTEAFF
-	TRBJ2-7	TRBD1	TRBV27	TGTGCCAGCAGTTTGTTGACAGGGGTTGCCTACGAGCAGTACTTC	CASSLLTGVAYEQYF
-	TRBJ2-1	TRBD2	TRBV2	TGTGCCAGCAAGGGAGCGGGGGGAATGAATGAGCAGTTCTTC	CASKGAGGMNEQFF
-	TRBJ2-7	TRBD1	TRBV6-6	TGTGCCAGCAGCACCGGACAGGGTTCCTACGAGCAGTACTTC	CASSTGQGSYEQYF
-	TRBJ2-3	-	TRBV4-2	TGTGCCAGCAGCCAAACCGGACCAGAAACAGATACGCAGTATTTT	CASSQTGPETDTQYF
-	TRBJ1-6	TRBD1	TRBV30	TGTGCCTGGAGCGCCTTGACAGGGTTGTATAATTCACCCCTCCACTTT	CAWSALTGLYNSPLHF
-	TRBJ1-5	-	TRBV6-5	TGTGCCAGCGGGAGAGAGCGTGGTTATCAGCCCCAGCATTTT	CASGRERGYQPQHF
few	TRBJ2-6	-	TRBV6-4	TGTGCCAGCAGCGGGGAGAGCTCTGGGGCCAACGTCCTGACTTTC	CASSGESSGANVLTF
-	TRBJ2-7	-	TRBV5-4	TGTGCCAGCAGCTCCCGGGAGAGAGTCTACGAGCAGTACTTC	CASSSRERVYEQYF
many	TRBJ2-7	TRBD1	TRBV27	TGTGCCAGCCGGCCCGGACAGGTTATCTACGAGCAGTACTTC	CASRPGQVIYEQYF
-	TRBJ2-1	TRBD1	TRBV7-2	TGTGCCAGCAGCCCCCGGGACAGTTCTGGGAATGAGCAGTTCTTC	CASSPRDSSGNEQFF
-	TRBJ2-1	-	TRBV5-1	TGCGCCAGCAGCTTGGATGGGACCCCAAGTGGGGATGAGCAGTTCTTC	CASSLDGTPSGDEQFF
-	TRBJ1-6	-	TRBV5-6	TGTGCCAGCAGCCTCGGGGACGGAAATTCACCCCTCCACTTT	CASSLGDGNSPLHF
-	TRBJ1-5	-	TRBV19	TGTGCCAGTAGTATGATGGGGGGTAGATTCGGTCAGCCCCAGCATTTT	CASSMMGGRFGQPQHF
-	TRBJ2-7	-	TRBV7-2	TGTGCCAGCAGCGTTCGGGACGGCTACGAGCAGTACTTC	CASSVRDGYEQYF
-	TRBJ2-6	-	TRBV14	TGTGCCAGCAGCCCCCCACTGCCTGGGGCCAACGTCCTGACTTTC	CASSPPLPGANVLTF